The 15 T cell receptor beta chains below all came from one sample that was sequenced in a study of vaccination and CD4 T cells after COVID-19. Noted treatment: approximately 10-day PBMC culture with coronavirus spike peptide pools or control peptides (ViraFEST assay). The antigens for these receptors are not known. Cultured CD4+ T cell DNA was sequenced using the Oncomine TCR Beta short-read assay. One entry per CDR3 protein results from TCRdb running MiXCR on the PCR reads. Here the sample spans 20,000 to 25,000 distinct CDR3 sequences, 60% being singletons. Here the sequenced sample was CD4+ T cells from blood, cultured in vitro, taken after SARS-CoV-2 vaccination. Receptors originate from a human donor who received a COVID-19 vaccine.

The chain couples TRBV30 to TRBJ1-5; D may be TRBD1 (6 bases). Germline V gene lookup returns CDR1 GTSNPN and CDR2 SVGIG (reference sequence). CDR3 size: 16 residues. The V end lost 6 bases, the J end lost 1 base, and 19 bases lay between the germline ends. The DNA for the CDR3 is TGTGCCTGCGGGGGCAGGTGGTCGTGGAGCAATCAGCCCCAGCATTTT. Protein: CACGGRWSWSNQPQHF.

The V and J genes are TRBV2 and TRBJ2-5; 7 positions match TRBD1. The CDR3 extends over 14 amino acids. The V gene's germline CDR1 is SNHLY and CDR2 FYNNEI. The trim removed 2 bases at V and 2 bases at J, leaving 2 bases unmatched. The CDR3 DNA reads TGTGCCAGCAGTGAATCGACAGGGCAAGAGACCCAGTACTTC. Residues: CASSESTGQETQYF.

The DNA for the CDR3 is TGTGCCAGCAGCGCGCCGCGGACAGTCAGTAATGAAAAACTGTTTTTT. Residues: CASSAPRTVSNEKLFF. The chain uses TRBV7-9 and TRBJ1-4, with TRBD1 as a possible D gene (6 bases). Deletions cut 5 bases from V and 4 bases from J, with 17 bases between. This CDR3 has 16 amino acids. CDR1 is SEHNR and CDR2 is FQNEAQ in the germline V gene (reference sequence).

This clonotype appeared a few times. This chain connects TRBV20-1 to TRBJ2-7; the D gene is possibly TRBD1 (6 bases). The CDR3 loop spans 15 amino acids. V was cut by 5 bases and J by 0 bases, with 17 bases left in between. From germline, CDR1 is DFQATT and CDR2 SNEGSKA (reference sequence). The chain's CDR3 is CSAEGTLRDSYEQYF. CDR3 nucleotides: TGCAGTGCTGAGGGGACACTACGCGACTCCTACGAGCAGTACTTC.

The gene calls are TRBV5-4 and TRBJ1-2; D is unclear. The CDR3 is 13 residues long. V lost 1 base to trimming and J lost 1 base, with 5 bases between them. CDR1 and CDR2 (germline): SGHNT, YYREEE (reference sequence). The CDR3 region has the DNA TGTGCCAGCAGCTTGCTCAGTAACTATGGCTACACCTTC. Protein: CASSLLSNYGYTF.

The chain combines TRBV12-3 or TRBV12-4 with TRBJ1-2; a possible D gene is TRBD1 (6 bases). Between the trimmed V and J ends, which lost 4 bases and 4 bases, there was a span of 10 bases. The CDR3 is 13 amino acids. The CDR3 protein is CASSSGEIYGYTF. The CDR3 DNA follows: TGTGCCAGCAGTTCAGGGGAGATCTATGGCTACACCTTC.

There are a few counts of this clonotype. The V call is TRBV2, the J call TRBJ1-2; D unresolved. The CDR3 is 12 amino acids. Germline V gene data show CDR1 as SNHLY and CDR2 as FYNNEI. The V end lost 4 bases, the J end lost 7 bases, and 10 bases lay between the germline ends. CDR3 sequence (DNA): TGTGCCAGCAGTGTAGGAACGGGTGGCTACACCTTC. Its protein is CASSVGTGGYTF.

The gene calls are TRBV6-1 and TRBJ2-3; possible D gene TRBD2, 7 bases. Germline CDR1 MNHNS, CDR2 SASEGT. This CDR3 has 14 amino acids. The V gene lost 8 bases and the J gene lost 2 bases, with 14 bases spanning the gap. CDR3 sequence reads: CASRMGGPTDTQYF. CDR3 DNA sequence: TGTGCCAGCCGGATGGGGGGGCCCACAGATACGCAGTATTTT.

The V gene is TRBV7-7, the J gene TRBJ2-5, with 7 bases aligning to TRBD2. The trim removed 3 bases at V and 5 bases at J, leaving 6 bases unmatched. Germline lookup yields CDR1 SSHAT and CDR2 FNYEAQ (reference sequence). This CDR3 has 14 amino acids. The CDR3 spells CASSLSGEGETQYF. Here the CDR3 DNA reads TGTGCCAGCAGCTTGTCTGGGGAGGGGGAGACCCAGTACTTC.

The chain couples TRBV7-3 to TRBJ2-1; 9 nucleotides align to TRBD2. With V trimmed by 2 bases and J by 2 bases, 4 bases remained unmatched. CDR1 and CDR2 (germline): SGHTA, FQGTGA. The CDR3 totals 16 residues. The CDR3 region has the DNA TGTGCCAGCAGCTTAGTAGCGGGGGCAGCCTACAATGAGCAGTTCTTC. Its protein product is CASSLVAGAAYNEQFF.

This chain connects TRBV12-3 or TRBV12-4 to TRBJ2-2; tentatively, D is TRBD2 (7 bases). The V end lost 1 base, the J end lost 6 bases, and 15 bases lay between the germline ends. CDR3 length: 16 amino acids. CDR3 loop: CASSLVRGGPPGELFF. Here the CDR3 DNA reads TGTGCCAGCAGTTTAGTGAGGGGGGGGCCGCCCGGGGAGCTGTTTTTT.

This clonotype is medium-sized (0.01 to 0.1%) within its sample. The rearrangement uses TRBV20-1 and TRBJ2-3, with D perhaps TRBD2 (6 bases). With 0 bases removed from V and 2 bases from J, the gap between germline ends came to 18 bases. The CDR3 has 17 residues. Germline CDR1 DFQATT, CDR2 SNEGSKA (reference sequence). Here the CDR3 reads CSARDRGGTLPTDTQYF. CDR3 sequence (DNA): TGCAGTGCTAGAGATCGCGGCGGGACTTTACCCACAGATACGCAGTATTTT.

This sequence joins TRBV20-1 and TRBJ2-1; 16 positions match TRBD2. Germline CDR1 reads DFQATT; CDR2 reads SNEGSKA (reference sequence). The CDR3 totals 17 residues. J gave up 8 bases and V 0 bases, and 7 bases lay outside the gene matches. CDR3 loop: CSARDEGTSGGAHEQFF. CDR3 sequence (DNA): TGCAGTGCTAGAGACGAAGGGACTAGCGGGGGGGCCCATGAGCAGTTCTTC.

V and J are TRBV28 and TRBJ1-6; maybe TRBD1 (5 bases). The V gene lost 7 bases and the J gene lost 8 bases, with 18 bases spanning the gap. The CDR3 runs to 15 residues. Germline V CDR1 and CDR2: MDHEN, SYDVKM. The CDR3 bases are TGTGCCAGCACCACTACCACGGGGGGGTATTCACCCCTCCACTTT. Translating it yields CASTTTTGGYSPLHF.

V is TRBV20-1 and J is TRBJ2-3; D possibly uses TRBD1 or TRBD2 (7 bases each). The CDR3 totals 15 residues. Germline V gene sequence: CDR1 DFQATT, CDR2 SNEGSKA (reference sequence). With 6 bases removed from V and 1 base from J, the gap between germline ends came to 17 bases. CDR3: CSAPGGAYGTDTQYF. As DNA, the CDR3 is TGCAGTGCCCCAGGGGGGGCCTATGGCACAGATACGCAGTATTTT.